The T cell receptor (beta chain) under discussion was sequenced for a study of blood T cells in healthy people across ages. In its sample, this clonotype was seen a few times. As yet, its antigen is unknown. The authors ran a second PCR of 7 to 11 cycles using a sample-barcoded 5' primer and a J-beta primer mix. One entry per CDR3 protein, called by TCRdb with MiXCR from the 5' RACE reads. In the table there are 450,000 to 600,000 distinct CDR3 sequences, about a quarter of which are singletons. Study-level results: Diversity estimates from one million T cells were considered underestimates.

The germline CDR1 and CDR2 sequences are SQVTM and ANQGSEA. The CDR3 covers 13 residues. The V and J ends lost 5 bases and 4 bases respectively, with 14 bases between them. The same specimen was also included in a second study, on T cells of mothers and their children. That paper notes: A few healthy Caucasian mothers and their six children donated. Within related and unrelated pairs, thymic selection shapes TCR recombination output in a similar way. Normalized overlap was always slightly, never significantly, higher in related than unrelated mother-child pairs.

V and J are TRBV29-1 and TRBJ1-1, with a weak D call TRBD1 (6 bases). The clonotype comes from a boy younger than 10 in good health. What was sequenced was blood. Here the CDR3 reads CSVSQGGVTEAFF. Written as DNA, the CDR3 is TGCAGCGTTTCACAGGGTGGTGTCACTGAAGCTTTCTTT.